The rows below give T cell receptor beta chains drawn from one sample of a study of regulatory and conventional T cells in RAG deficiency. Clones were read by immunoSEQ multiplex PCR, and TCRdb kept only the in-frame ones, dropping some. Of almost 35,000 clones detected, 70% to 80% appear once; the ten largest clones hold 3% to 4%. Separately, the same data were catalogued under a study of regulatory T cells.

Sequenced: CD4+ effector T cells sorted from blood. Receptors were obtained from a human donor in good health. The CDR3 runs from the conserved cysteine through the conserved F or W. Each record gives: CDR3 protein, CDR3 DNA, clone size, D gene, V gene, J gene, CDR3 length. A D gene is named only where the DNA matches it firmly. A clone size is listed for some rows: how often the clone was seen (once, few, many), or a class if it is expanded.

CDR3 protein: CASSFYGRPYEQYF
CDR3 DNA: TGTGCCAGCAGCTTTTATGGACGGCCATACGAGCAGTACTTC
clone size: .
D gene: .
V gene: TRBV5-4
J gene: TRBJ2-7
CDR3 length: 14

CDR3 protein: CAGGSQGIEKLFF
CDR3 DNA: TGTGCCGGAGGATCACAGGGGATCGAAAAACTGTTTTTT
clone size: few
D gene: TRBD1
V gene: TRBV2
J gene: TRBJ1-4
CDR3 length: 13

CDR3 protein: CASSYGTGHRGNQPQHF
CDR3 DNA: TGTGCCAGCAGCTATGGGACAGGCCATCGAGGCAATCAGCCCCAGCATTTT
clone size: .
D gene: TRBD1
V gene: TRBV5-6
J gene: TRBJ1-5
CDR3 length: 17

CDR3 protein: CSAKVDPWGWAEQYF
CDR3 DNA: TGCAGCGCTAAAGTAGACCCCTGGGGGTGGGCCGAGCAGTACTTC
clone size: .
D gene: .
V gene: TRBV29-1
J gene: TRBJ2-7
CDR3 length: 15

CDR3 protein: CASSALVRGVNTEAFF
CDR3 DNA: TGTGCCAGCAGTGCACTAGTACGGGGAGTGAACACTGAAGCTTTCTTT
clone size: .
D gene: .
V gene: TRBV25-1
J gene: TRBJ1-1
CDR3 length: 16

CDR3 protein: CASRAYYGYTF
CDR3 DNA: TGTGCCAGCAGGGCGTACTATGGCTACACCTTC
clone size: .
D gene: .
V gene: TRBV6-1
J gene: TRBJ1-2
CDR3 length: 11

CDR3 protein: CASSHFTGTRPGELFF
CDR3 DNA: TGTGCCAGTAGCCATTTCACAGGGACAAGACCCGGGGAGCTGTTTTTT
clone size: .
D gene: .
V gene: TRBV19
J gene: TRBJ2-2
CDR3 length: 16

CDR3 protein: CASSVQLNTEAFF
CDR3 DNA: TGTGCCAGCAGTGTACAGTTAAACACTGAAGCTTTCTTT
clone size: .
D gene: .
V gene: TRBV28
J gene: TRBJ1-1
CDR3 length: 13

CDR3 protein: CASSRAKTGYTEAFF
CDR3 DNA: TGTGCCAGCAGCCGAGCGAAAACAGGGTACACTGAAGCTTTCTTT
clone size: .
D gene: .
V gene: TRBV7-9
J gene: TRBJ1-1
CDR3 length: 15

CDR3 protein: CASKDRLAKNIQYF
CDR3 DNA: TGTGCCAGCAAGGACAGATTAGCCAAAAACATTCAGTACTTC
clone size: .
D gene: .
V gene: TRBV6-5
J gene: TRBJ2-4
CDR3 length: 14

CDR3 protein: CASSEMGGSHGNTIYF
CDR3 DNA: TGTGCCAGCAGTGAGATGGGTGGGTCTCACGGAAACACCATATATTTT
clone size: .
D gene: .
V gene: TRBV25-1
J gene: TRBJ1-3
CDR3 length: 16

CDR3 protein: CAGGRDSNYGYTF
CDR3 DNA: TGTGCCGGGGGGAGGGATTCTAACTATGGCTACACCTTC
clone size: .
D gene: .
V gene: TRBV2
J gene: TRBJ1-2
CDR3 length: 13

CDR3 protein: CASQGLAGSSTDTQYF
CDR3 DNA: TGCGCCAGCCAGGGACTAGCGGGGTCGAGCACAGATACGCAGTATTTT
clone size: .
D gene: TRBD2
V gene: TRBV5-1
J gene: TRBJ2-3
CDR3 length: 16

CDR3 protein: CASSFLTRDNYGYTF
CDR3 DNA: TGTGCCAGCAGTTTCCTCACCAGGGATAACTATGGCTACACCTTC
clone size: once
D gene: .
V gene: TRBV28
J gene: TRBJ1-2
CDR3 length: 15

CDR3 protein: CASSLGRLQETQYF
CDR3 DNA: TGTGCCAGCAGCTTAGGTCGACTCCAAGAGACCCAGTACTTC
clone size: .
D gene: .
V gene: TRBV7-2
J gene: TRBJ2-5
CDR3 length: 14

CDR3 protein: CASSLIGQQNTEAFF
CDR3 DNA: TGTGCCAGCAGCTTAATCGGACAGCAGAACACTGAAGCTTTCTTT
clone size: .
D gene: .
V gene: TRBV7-3
J gene: TRBJ1-1
CDR3 length: 15

CDR3 protein: CASSSQHTGVPQETQYF
CDR3 DNA: TGTGCCAGCAGTTCACAACACACAGGGGTCCCCCAAGAGACCCAGTACTTC
clone size: .
D gene: TRBD1
V gene: TRBV27
J gene: TRBJ2-5
CDR3 length: 17

CDR3 protein: CASSLGGTGSYEQYF
CDR3 DNA: TGTGCCAGCAGTTTGGGGGGGACAGGGTCCTACGAGCAGTACTTC
clone size: .
D gene: TRBD1
V gene: TRBV6-5
J gene: TRBJ2-7
CDR3 length: 15

CDR3 protein: CASTRSGNTEAFF
CDR3 DNA: TGTGCCAGCACCCGGAGTGGGAACACTGAAGCTTTCTTT
clone size: .
D gene: .
V gene: TRBV6-1
J gene: TRBJ1-1
CDR3 length: 13

CDR3 protein: CASNRFGGNTEAFF
CDR3 DNA: TGTGCCAGCAATAGATTCGGGGGGAACACTGAAGCTTTCTTT
clone size: .
D gene: .
V gene: TRBV28
J gene: TRBJ1-1
CDR3 length: 14

CDR3 protein: CASSYTNHQPQHF
CDR3 DNA: TGTGCCAGCAGTTACACCAATCATCAGCCCCAGCATTTT
clone size: .
D gene: .
V gene: TRBV6-6
J gene: TRBJ1-5
CDR3 length: 13

CDR3 protein: CASSLAGAGEVGSNQPQHF
CDR3 DNA: TGTGCCAGCAGCTTAGCGGGGGCAGGGGAGGTTGGTAGCAATCAGCCCCAGCATTTT
clone size: .
D gene: .
V gene: TRBV11-3
J gene: TRBJ1-5
CDR3 length: 19

CDR3 protein: CASSEEILRQYF
CDR3 DNA: TGTGCCAGCAGTGAAGAGATCCTTAGACAGTACTTC
clone size: .
D gene: .
V gene: TRBV6-1
J gene: TRBJ2-5
CDR3 length: 12

CDR3 protein: CASRPGSLYTGELFF
CDR3 DNA: TGTGCCAGCAGACCCGGGAGCCTGTACACCGGGGAGCTGTTTTTT
clone size: .
D gene: .
V gene: TRBV6-6
J gene: TRBJ2-2
CDR3 length: 15

CDR3 protein: CASSLELGSRGEQYF
CDR3 DNA: TGCGCCAGCAGCTTGGAACTAGGGTCGCGGGGAGAGCAGTACTTC
clone size: .
D gene: .
V gene: TRBV5-1
J gene: TRBJ2-7
CDR3 length: 15

CDR3 protein: CASSHGEENSPLHF
CDR3 DNA: TGTGCCAGCAGCCACGGGGAAGAAAATTCACCCCTCCACTTT
clone size: .
D gene: .
V gene: TRBV6-5
J gene: TRBJ1-6
CDR3 length: 14

CDR3 protein: CASRVTPGGRETQYF
CDR3 DNA: TGTGCCAGCAGAGTGACCCCTGGGGGGCGAGAGACCCAGTACTTC
clone size: .
D gene: .
V gene: TRBV2
J gene: TRBJ2-5
CDR3 length: 15

CDR3 protein: CAWSVYRTNYGYTF
CDR3 DNA: TGTGCCTGGAGTGTATATCGTACTAACTATGGCTACACCTTC
clone size: .
D gene: .
V gene: TRBV30
J gene: TRBJ1-2
CDR3 length: 14

CDR3 protein: CAISRSTSGGETQYF
CDR3 DNA: TGTGCCATCAGCCGCTCGACTAGCGGGGGAGAGACCCAGTACTTC
clone size: .
D gene: TRBD2
V gene: TRBV10-3
J gene: TRBJ2-5
CDR3 length: 15